This TCR beta chain was documented in a study of blood T cell repertoires in COVID-19. In the study overall: Samples of COVID-19 (acute and convalescent) were obtained from the United States, Italy and Spain. T cells, B-cell-depleted T cells, or PBMCs provided the cDNA or gDNA that served as material.

As originally analysed: Researchers report that nucleated cell counts were estimated from reference gene primer amplification. Generated by immunoSEQ multiplex PCR, the TCRdb table keeps only in-frame clones and is missing some. V, J and clone size are taken as reported in that table, and D and trimming were inferred from the DNA itself. The table includes a few hundred thousand clones, about 88% detected once. In germline, CDR1 is MDHEN, CDR2 SYDVKM. Trimming removed 3 bases at V and 1 base at J, with 16 bases between. This CDR3 comprises 17 residues. Sequenced sample: peripheral blood. This TCR was sampled from a young woman with COVID-19, enrolled during active disease. The genes are TRBV28 and TRBJ1-5; D perhaps matches TRBD1 (6 bases). The CDR3 DNA sequence: TGTGCCAGCAGTTTTGATTTGAGGGGGTTCAGCAATCAGCCCCAGCATTTT. It is translated as CASSFDLRGFSNQPQHF.